This TCR beta chain appears in the sequencing data of a study of cytomegalovirus exposure and HLA in healthy donors. Overall study findings and caveats: Cytomegalovirus association was listed for around 170 TCR beta chains. Using the classifier, cytomegalovirus status was reportedly diagnosed with high specificity and sensitivity.

This clone is categorized as medium-sized. The antigen remains unidentified. CDR1 and CDR2 (germline): SNHLY, FYNNEI. Trimming removed 2 bases from V and 10 bases from J, with 18 bases in between. This CDR3 is built from 15 residues. TCRdb keeps only in-frame clones here, not all; method: immunoSEQ multiplex PCR. The sample lists fewer than 350,000 clones, 85% to 90% occurring once. Sequencing was carried out using PBMCs. The receptor's source is a woman aged 18-29 years in good health and CMV-seronegative. The chain combines TRBV2 with TRBJ1-5; D possibly corresponds to TRBD1 (6 bases). Here the CDR3 DNA reads TGTGCCAGCAGTGAATGGCAACAGGGACCCGCTCCCCAGCATTTT. Amino acids: CASSEWQQGPAPQHF.